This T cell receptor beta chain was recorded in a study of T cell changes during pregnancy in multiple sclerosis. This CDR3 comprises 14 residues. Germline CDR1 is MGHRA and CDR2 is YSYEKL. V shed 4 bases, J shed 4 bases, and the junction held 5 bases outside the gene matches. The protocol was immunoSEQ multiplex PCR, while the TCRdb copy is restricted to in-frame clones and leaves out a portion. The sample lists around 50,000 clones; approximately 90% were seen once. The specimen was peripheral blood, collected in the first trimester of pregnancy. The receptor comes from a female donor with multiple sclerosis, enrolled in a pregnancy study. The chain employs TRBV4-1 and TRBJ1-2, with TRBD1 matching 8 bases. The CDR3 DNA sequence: TGCGCCAGCAGCCTTACAGGGGGTGGCTATGGCTACACCTTC. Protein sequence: CASSLTGGGYGYTF.